The rows below give T cell receptor beta chains drawn from one sample of a study of cytomegalovirus exposure and HLA in healthy donors. Only in-frame clones appear in the TCRdb table, and some are missing; sequencing was by immunoSEQ multiplex PCR. The table has around 250,000 clones, about 80% seen once; the top ten hold approximately 8.4%. Sequenced input: PBMCs. The receptors here all came from a woman in her sixties in good health and CMV-seropositive. Both conserved end residues are part of each CDR3. Fields, in order: J gene, V gene, D gene, clone size, CDR3 DNA, CDR3 protein. A D gene is named only where the DNA matches it firmly. Size values are once, few and many counts, or a class for expanded clones, and some rows have none.

J gene: TRBJ2-1; V gene: TRBV19; D gene: TRBD1; clone size: .; CDR3 DNA: TGTGCCAGTCGAAGGGGGGACAGGGTTTACAATGAGCAGTTCTTC; CDR3 protein: CASRRGDRVYNEQFF
J gene: TRBJ2-3; V gene: TRBV11-2; D gene: TRBD2; clone size: few; CDR3 DNA: TGTGCCAGCAGCCCCCGCCGACTAGCGGGAGGATTAGATACGCAGTATTTT; CDR3 protein: CASSPRRLAGGLDTQYF
J gene: TRBJ1-1; V gene: TRBV27; D gene: TRBD1; clone size: .; CDR3 DNA: TGTGCCAGCACTGGGGGTTCGGGACAGTGGAAAGGGTTACGTTCGGCTTTCTTT; CDR3 protein: CASTGGSGQWKGLRSAFF
J gene: TRBJ1-2; V gene: TRBV27; D gene: TRBD1; clone size: .; CDR3 DNA: TGTGCCAGCAGTGCATACAGGGGGGGCTATGGCTACACCTTC; CDR3 protein: CASSAYRGGYGYTF
J gene: TRBJ2-1; V gene: TRBV6-5; D gene: TRBD2; clone size: .; CDR3 DNA: TGTGCCAGCGCGACGCCCGGGACTAGCGGGACTGAGCAGTTCTTC; CDR3 protein: CASATPGTSGTEQFF
J gene: TRBJ2-3; V gene: TRBV5-1; D gene: TRBD2; clone size: .; CDR3 DNA: TGCGCCAGCAGCCCCTTAGCGGGAGGTACAGATACGCAGTATTTT; CDR3 protein: CASSPLAGGTDTQYF
J gene: TRBJ1-2; V gene: TRBV5-1; D gene: .; clone size: few; CDR3 DNA: TGCGCCAGCAGCTTGGTGGCCCCTCCACTTGCGGGGGGCTACACCTTC; CDR3 protein: CASSLVAPPLAGGYTF
J gene: TRBJ2-3; V gene: TRBV4-1; D gene: TRBD2; clone size: .; CDR3 DNA: TGCGCCAGCAGCCGCCTGATGGGGAGGGTAAAGTATTTT; CDR3 protein: CASSRLMGRVKYF
J gene: TRBJ2-7; V gene: TRBV29-1; D gene: TRBD1; clone size: .; CDR3 DNA: TGCAGCGTTGAGGCACCGGGACAGGTCACCTACGAGCAGTACTTC; CDR3 protein: CSVEAPGQVTYEQYF
J gene: TRBJ2-7; V gene: TRBV5-6; D gene: TRBD2; clone size: .; CDR3 DNA: TGTGCCAGCAGCTTATCTCTAGCGGGAGGGCCTAGCTACGAGCAGTACTTC; CDR3 protein: CASSLSLAGGPSYEQYF
J gene: TRBJ2-4; V gene: TRBV10-1; D gene: TRBD2; clone size: few; CDR3 DNA: TGCGCCAGCAGTGATAGCGGGAGGGCCTTCAAGTACTTC; CDR3 protein: CASSDSGRAFKYF
J gene: TRBJ2-5; V gene: TRBV6-6; D gene: .; clone size: .; CDR3 DNA: TGTGCCAGCAGTTACGGGCAGCGAGGGGAGACCCAGTACTTC; CDR3 protein: CASSYGQRGETQYF
J gene: TRBJ1-5; V gene: TRBV6-1; D gene: TRBD1; clone size: .; CDR3 DNA: TGTGCCAGCTGGGACAGTGGGGGTGTCGATCAGCCCCAGCATTTT; CDR3 protein: CASWDSGGVDQPQHF
J gene: TRBJ1-2; V gene: TRBV6-5; D gene: TRBD1; clone size: .; CDR3 DNA: TGTGCCAGCAGTCCACCGGGACAGGCTTATGGCTACACCTTC; CDR3 protein: CASSPPGQAYGYTF
J gene: TRBJ2-7; V gene: TRBV21-1; D gene: .; clone size: once; CDR3 DNA: TGTGCCAGCAGCAATAATTTCGGTCTCGGGGAGCAGTACTTC; CDR3 protein: CASSNNFGLGEQYF
J gene: TRBJ2-5; V gene: TRBV7-9; D gene: .; clone size: few; CDR3 DNA: TGTGCCAGCAGCCAAATCCCCGCGAGGGAGGCGCAAGAGACCCAGTACTTC; CDR3 protein: CASSQIPAREAQETQYF
J gene: TRBJ2-1; V gene: TRBV7-3; D gene: .; clone size: once; CDR3 DNA: TGTGCCAGCAGCCTTAGCGGTACTAACAATGAGCAGTTCTTC; CDR3 protein: CASSLSGTNNEQFF
J gene: TRBJ2-7; V gene: TRBV14; D gene: TRBD1; clone size: .; CDR3 DNA: TGTGCCAGCAGCCAACTAGGGACAGCTACTAGCGAGCAGTACTTC; CDR3 protein: CASSQLGTATSEQYF
J gene: TRBJ1-2; V gene: TRBV6-1; D gene: .; clone size: .; CDR3 DNA: TGTGCCAGCAGTGAATCGACAGCAACGGGCGAAGGCTACACCTTC; CDR3 protein: CASSESTATGEGYTF
J gene: TRBJ2-7; V gene: TRBV5-1; D gene: .; clone size: .; CDR3 DNA: TGCGCCAGCAGCTCGGAGGGACAGCCCATCTACGAGCAGTACTTC; CDR3 protein: CASSSEGQPIYEQYF
J gene: TRBJ2-7; V gene: TRBV9; D gene: .; clone size: once; CDR3 DNA: TGTGCCAGCAGCCCCGACTCCTCCTCTTCCTACGAGCAGTACTTC; CDR3 protein: CASSPDSSSSYEQYF
J gene: TRBJ2-3; V gene: TRBV5-4; D gene: TRBD2; clone size: .; CDR3 DNA: TGTGCCAGCAGCCGCGGGTTAGCGGGAGCCGATACGCAGTATTTT; CDR3 protein: CASSRGLAGADTQYF
J gene: TRBJ2-7; V gene: TRBV5-1; D gene: .; clone size: .; CDR3 DNA: TGCGCCAGCAGCCGAGCGGACTTCTACGAGCAGTACTTC; CDR3 protein: CASSRADFYEQYF
J gene: TRBJ2-1; V gene: TRBV5-5; D gene: TRBD2; clone size: .; CDR3 DNA: TGTGCCAGCAGCATACTAGCGGAGTCCTACAATGAGCAGTTCTTC; CDR3 protein: CASSILAESYNEQFF
J gene: TRBJ1-3; V gene: TRBV28; D gene: .; clone size: .; CDR3 DNA: TGTGCCAGCAGTTTACCCCCAGTTGGCTCTGGAAACACCATATATTTT; CDR3 protein: CASSLPPVGSGNTIYF
J gene: TRBJ2-3; V gene: TRBV7-3; D gene: .; clone size: .; CDR3 DNA: TGTGCCAGCAGCTTAGGCGGGACAGATACGCAGTATTTT; CDR3 protein: CASSLGGTDTQYF
J gene: TRBJ1-5; V gene: TRBV4-1; D gene: .; clone size: few; CDR3 DNA: TGCGCCAGCAGCCAAGAGGGCGTCGGGGTCGGGTATAGCAATCAGCCCCAGCATTTT; CDR3 protein: CASSQEGVGVGYSNQPQHF
J gene: TRBJ2-4; V gene: TRBV6-1; D gene: .; clone size: .; CDR3 DNA: TGTGCCAGCAGTGAAGGCGCGTTAGCCAAAAACATTCAGTACTTC; CDR3 protein: CASSEGALAKNIQYF
J gene: TRBJ2-1; V gene: TRBV5-1; D gene: TRBD1; clone size: .; CDR3 DNA: TGCGCCAGCAGCTTGGATTGGGACAGGGACGTAAATGAGCAGTTCTTC; CDR3 protein: CASSLDWDRDVNEQFF
J gene: TRBJ2-2; V gene: TRBV7-3; D gene: .; clone size: .; CDR3 DNA: TGTGCCAGCAGCTTAATAGCGGTCGCGAACACCGGGGAGCTGTTTTTT; CDR3 protein: CASSLIAVANTGELFF